The 14 T cell receptor beta chains reported below all come from one sample, sequenced in a study of tumor-infiltrating lymphocytes in primary liver carcinoma. Priming with a constant-region primer yielded TCR beta cDNA from 450 to 600 ng total RNA. Library construction for TCR beta comprised three nested multiplex PCR rounds performed with slightly modified ARM-PCR. Running about 11 cycles apiece, the first two PCR rounds relied on TRBV1-TRBV30 forward primers together with a C-beta reverse primer. One entry per CDR3 protein, called by TCRdb with MiXCR from the multiplex PCR reads. This table has 330,000 or so distinct CDR3 sequences, less than 65% appearing once. Unsorted whole blood yielded the blood RNA, and germline DNA was also extracted. The sequenced material came from peripheral blood. The receptors were sampled from a man aged 35 to 55 with primary liver carcinoma and hepatitis B virus infection.

The chain uses TRBV28 and TRBJ2-3, with 7 bases fitting TRBD2. This CDR3 has 15 amino acids. Germline trimming cut 5 bases from V and 4 bases from J; bases unmatched to any gene: 9. Germline V gene sequence: CDR1 MDHEN, CDR2 SYDVKM. In DNA form, the CDR3 reads TGTGCCAGCAGTATAGTGGGAGGGCCTTCAGATACGCAGTATTTT. It encodes CASSIVGGPSDTQYF.

This sequence joins TRBV6-6 and TRBJ2-3; 9 bases are a match to TRBD1. This CDR3 is built from 17 residues. CDR1 is MNHNY and CDR2 is SVGAGI in the germline V gene (reference sequence). V gave up 2 bases and J gave up 14 bases; unmatched junction bases: 20. The DNA of the CDR3 is TGTGCCAGCAGTTACCTTGGGACAGGGACCCCAACAGATACACTGTATTTT. It specifies CASSYLGTGTPTDTLYF.

In regard to this clonotype: A much larger clonotype is one base distant, so this may be a read error. Here the CDR3 omits its conserved ending phenylalanine or tryptophan, so a read error is the likely source. The gene calls are TRBV29-1 and TRBJ2-5; no firm D call. The CDR3 contains 10 residues. CDR1 is SQVTM, CDR2 ANQGSEA, per germline. V was pared by 4 bases and J by 7 bases, with 7 bases between. The CDR3 sequence: CSVVSGTQYL. The CDR3 DNA is TGCAGCGTTGTCTCTGGGACCCAGTACCTC.

This clonotype was seen more than once but under ten times. The chain couples TRBV10-2 to TRBJ2-1; 8 bases fit TRBD2. Trimming took 4 bases from V and 0 from J; bases not matched to a gene: 5. The CDR3 spans 16 residues. Germline-derived CDR1 and CDR2 are WSHSY and SAAADI. The CDR3, as DNA: TGCGCCAGCAGTGGCCAGCGGGAGAGCTCCTACAATGAGCAGTTCTTC. Amino acid sequence: CASSGQRESSYNEQFF.

Concerning this clonotype: The CDR3 does not close with the conserved phenylalanine or tryptophan, likely indicating a read error. The genes are TRBV30 and TRBJ2-1; TRBD1 is a possible D gene (5 bases). The germline V gene has CDR1 GTSNPN and CDR2 SVGIG (reference sequence). The V end was cut by 4 bases, the J end by 9 bases, with 10 bases between. CDR3 length: 11 residues. CDR3 in amino acids: CAWTGRGEQFL. DNA of the CDR3: TGTGCCTGGACAGGGCGTGGTGAGCAGTTCTTA.

This clonotype was detected many times. This chain links TRBV30 with TRBJ2-2; D is perhaps TRBD1 (6 bases). Germline assignment: CDR1 GTSNPN and CDR2 SVGIG (reference sequence). The CDR3 consists of 13 residues. V dropped 8 bases and J dropped 1 base, with 11 bases sitting between them. The CDR3 nucleotides are TGTGCCGGATCGACAGGGAACACCGGGGAGCTGTTTTTT. It specifies CAGSTGNTGELFF.

This clonotype has only one observation. V usage is TRBV4-1 and J usage is TRBJ2-1; weak D call: TRBD2 (6 bases). Between the trimmed V and J ends, which lost 3 bases and 4 bases, there was a span of 28 bases. This CDR3 is built from 20 residues. The germline V gene has CDR1 MGHRA and CDR2 YSYEKL. CDR3 in DNA: TGCGCCAGCAGCCATCCCAGCTCTTTTAGCGGCATCACGCGTTACAATGAGCAGTTCTTC. Protein sequence: CASSHPSSFSGITRYNEQFF.

This clonotype has a single count. The CDR3 reads CASSNHPVVLDSRYDEQFF. As DNA, the CDR3 is TGTGCCAGCAGCAACCATCCCGTAGTCCTGGACTCGAGATACGATGAGCAGTTCTTC. The chain combines TRBV11-2 with TRBJ2-1, with D perhaps matching TRBD2 (5 bases). CDR3 length equals 19 residues. Per germline, CDR1 SGHAT and CDR2 FQNNGV. The V end was cut by 5 bases, the J end by 8 bases, with 31 bases between. The full variable domain, in which reference TRBV11-2 and TRBJ2-1 provide the parts outside the CDR3, is EAGVAQSPRYKIIEKRQSVAFWCNPISGHATLYWYQQILGQGPKLLIQFQNNGVVDDSQLPKDRFSAERLKGVDSTLKIQPAKLEDSAVYLCASSNHPVVLDSRYDEQFFGPGTRLTVL.

The chain combines TRBV11-2 with TRBJ2-7; D is perhaps TRBD2 (5 bases). The CDR3 is 14 amino acids. Germline loops: CDR1 SGHAT, CDR2 FQNNGV. V was pared by 3 bases and J by 5 bases, with 14 bases between. CDR3: CASSLTRGIHEQYF. CDR3 bases: TGTGCCAGCAGCTTGACGAGAGGGATCCACGAGCAGTACTTC.

The chain has TRBV10-2 and TRBJ1-6; 7 positions match TRBD1. Germline V gives CDR1 WSHSY, CDR2 SAAADI. V shed 6 bases, J shed 7 bases, and the junction held 9 bases outside the gene matches. The length of the CDR3 is 15 residues. DNA of the CDR3: TGCGCCAGCAGCCAAGGGGGACAGACCAATTCACCCCTCCACTTT. Protein sequence: CASSQGGQTNSPLHF.

This clonotype was picked up many times. The chain has TRBV29-1 and TRBJ2-1; 10 bases map to TRBD1. Germline V gene sequence: CDR1 SQVTM, CDR2 ANQGSEA. CDR3 length equals 14 residues. V trimming: 6 bases; J trimming: 8 bases; junction bases outside the gene matches: 10. The CDR3 region has the DNA TGCAGCGTCATCGGGACAGGGGCCCTCGATGAGCAGTTCTTC. Its translation: CSVIGTGALDEQFF.

The chain joins TRBV12-3 or TRBV12-4 to TRBJ1-1, with D hard to call. V dropped 6 bases and J dropped 1 base, with 9 bases sitting between them. This CDR3 has 13 residues. The CDR3 coding sequence is TGTGCCAGCAGGGCAGGTGCGAACACTGAAGCTTTCTTT. It translates to CASRAGANTEAFF.

Concerning this clonotype: A much larger clone differs by one base, so this may be a read error. The genes are TRBV6-5 and TRBJ2-7; 7 nucleotides match TRBD1. Germline V gene lookup returns CDR1 MNHEY and CDR2 SVGAGI. V trimming: 6 bases; J trimming: 6 bases; junction bases outside the gene matches: 14. There are 15 residues in the CDR3. The CDR3 protein is CASRPTDRAFGEQYF. The CDR3 nucleotides are TGTGCCAGCAGACCCACCGACAGGGCCTTTGGCGAGCAGTACTTC.

About this clonotype itself: Compared with germline, one end of the junction differs, possibly owing to a read error. V usage is TRBV6-1 and J usage is TRBJ1-2; 10 bases align to TRBD1. From germline, CDR1 is MNHNS and CDR2 SASEGT. This CDR3 has 15 residues. The CDR3 spells CASSEEGQGIYCYTF. The CDR3 nucleotides are TGTGCCAGCAGCGAAGAGGGACAGGGGATCTATTGCTACACCTTC.